A single sample gave rise to the 20 T cell receptor beta chains below, sequenced in a study of PD-L1 blockade in urothelial cancer. TCRdb's table, derived via immunoSEQ multiplex PCR, lists solely in-frame clones and lacks some. Of under 95,000 clones in the sample, roughly 84% were seen once. As to time point: pretreatment peripheral blood. Sequencing was performed on PBMCs, taken around atezolizumab (anti-PD-L1) treatment. The receptors come from a woman aged 70-85 years with urothelial cancer.

The rearrangement uses TRBV28 and TRBJ2-3, with 13 nucleotides matching TRBD2. Germline loops: CDR1 MDHEN, CDR2 SYDVKM. The J segment lost 3 bases and the V segment lost 2 bases, leaving 5 bases of the junction unmatched. The CDR3 sequence is 17 residues long. CDR3 amino acids: CASSLPGTSGMTDTQYF. The CDR3 bases are TGTGCCAGCAGTTTACCAGGGACTAGCGGGATGACAGATACGCAGTATTTT. Variable domain in full (rest from reference TRBV28 and TRBJ2-3): DVKVTQSSRYLVKRTGEKVFLECVQDMDHENMFWYRQDPGLGLRLIYFSYDVKMKEKGDIPEGYSVSREKKERFSLILESASTNQTSMYLCASSLPGTSGMTDTQYFGPGTRLTVL.

CDR3 in amino acids: CASSPRARGSSNTEAFF. Here the CDR3 DNA reads TGTGCCAGCAGCCCGAGGGCCAGGGGCTCTTCGAACACTGAAGCTTTCTTT. The V call is TRBV5-4, the J call TRBJ1-1; D is possibly TRBD1 (6 bases). The germline V gene encodes CDR1 SGHNT and CDR2 YYREEE (reference sequence). V lost 4 bases and J 1 base, leaving 20 bases between the germline ends. The CDR3 contains 17 residues.

The chain recombines TRBV10-1 with TRBJ1-3; TRBD1 is a possible D gene (5 bases). Trimming took 3 bases from V and 0 from J, leaving 12 bases between them. Looked up from germline, CDR1 is WNHNN and CDR2 is SYGVQD (reference sequence). This CDR3 contains 16 residues. This chain's CDR3 is CASSDGRGTSGNTIYF. CDR3 coding DNA: TGCGCCAGCAGTGACGGAAGGGGAACCTCTGGAAACACCATATATTTT.

The chain carries TRBV6-5 and TRBJ1-1; TRBD1 agrees at 10 bases. Germline trimming cut 2 bases from V and 6 bases from J; bases unmatched to any gene: 6. Germline V gene sequence: CDR1 MNHEY, CDR2 SVGAGI. The CDR3 runs 15 residues. The CDR3 nucleotides are TGTGCCAGCAGTTACCGGGACAGGGGAAGGTCTGAAGCTTTCTTT. Protein: CASSYRDRGRSEAFF.

The chain recombines TRBV9 with TRBJ1-6, with unresolved D. Germline V gene data show CDR1 as SGDLS and CDR2 as YYNGEE. V lost 0 bases, J lost 9 bases, and 10 bases lay in between. The CDR3 has 14 amino acids. CDR3: CASSVGQVGSPLHF. CDR3 coding DNA: TGTGCCAGCAGCGTAGGGCAGGTCGGTTCACCCCTCCACTTT.

The V gene is TRBV19, the J gene TRBJ2-1, with 8 bases that match TRBD2. The germline gives CDR1 LNHDA, CDR2 SQIVND (reference sequence). J lost 7 bases, V lost 3 bases, and 8 bases had no gene match. The CDR3 length is 15 residues. The CDR3 nucleotides are TGTGCCAGTAGTATTTCCAGCGGGAGCTTTAATGAGCAGTTCTTC. Its protein is CASSISSGSFNEQFF.

The chain employs TRBV6-5 and TRBJ2-1, with unresolved D. Trimming shortened V by 2 bases and J by 8 bases, and 13 bases separated the two germline ends. The CDR3 consists of 14 residues. The V gene's germline CDR1 is MNHEY and CDR2 SVGAGI. In nucleotides, the CDR3 is TGTGCCAGCAGTTACAGGTATAGCTCCGATGAGCAGTTCTTC. Translation: CASSYRYSSDEQFF.

This clone has more than one count but fewer than ten. The chain has TRBV19 and TRBJ2-5, with 8 bases lining up with TRBD2. V lost 5 bases, J lost 4 bases, and 12 bases stayed unmatched. This CDR3 spans 16 amino acids. Germline lookup yields CDR1 LNHDA and CDR2 SQIVND (reference sequence). This chain's CDR3 is CASSPRDLAGTETQYF. CDR3 in DNA: TGTGCCAGTAGTCCCCGGGATCTAGCGGGCACAGAGACCCAGTACTTC.

The chain combines TRBV10-2 with TRBJ2-2; D may be TRBD1 (5 bases). V was cut by 4 bases and J by 2 bases, with 8 bases left in between. CDR1 and CDR2 from the germline V gene are WSHSY and SAAADI. The CDR3 is made up of 14 amino acids. The CDR3 region has the DNA TGCGCCAGCAGTGTTCAGGGTAACACCGGGGAGCTGTTTTTT. It codes for CASSVQGNTGELFF.

V is TRBV27 and J is TRBJ1-2; D might be TRBD1 (5 bases). V was trimmed by 1 base and J by 7 bases, leaving 10 bases between them. The germline V gene has CDR1 MNHEY and CDR2 SMNVEV (reference sequence). This CDR3 is 13 amino acids long. CDR3 loop: CASSLWAGIGYTF. The CDR3 DNA follows: TGTGCCAGCAGTTTATGGGCAGGGATTGGCTACACCTTC.

This chain connects TRBV5-1 to TRBJ1-1; 7 bases agree with TRBD1. Looked up from germline, CDR1 is SGHRS and CDR2 is YFSETQ. CDR3 size: 13 residues. The V segment lost 3 bases and the J segment 4 bases; nucleotides outside the gene matches: 3. The chain's CDR3 is CASSSDRATEAFF. DNA of the CDR3: TGCGCCAGCAGCTCCGACAGGGCCACTGAAGCTTTCTTT.

The chain combines TRBV11-2 with TRBJ1-3, with D perhaps matching TRBD1 (6 bases). Germline CDR1 reads SGHAT; CDR2 reads FQNNGV. V lost 5 bases and J 0 bases, leaving 20 bases between the germline ends. This CDR3 is 18 amino acids long. CDR3 sequence: CASSAIYSTGNSGNTIYF. The CDR3 DNA reads TGTGCCAGCAGCGCAATCTACTCCACAGGGAACTCTGGAAACACCATATATTTT.

This chain joins TRBV27 and TRBJ1-1; D perhaps matches TRBD1 (5 bases). Trimming cost V 5 bases and J 1 base, with 8 bases left between them. This CDR3 contains 13 residues. CDR1 is MNHEY, CDR2 SMNVEV, per germline (reference sequence). CDR3 sequence: CASSAGQNTEAFF. CDR3 nucleotide sequence: TGTGCCAGCAGTGCCGGACAGAACACTGAAGCTTTCTTT.

The J gene is TRBJ2-2, the V gene TRBV5-1; D might be TRBD2 (6 bases). The germline CDR1 and CDR2 sequences are SGHRS and YFSETQ. V lost 4 bases to trimming and J lost 0 bases, with 16 bases between them. The CDR3 loop spans 17 amino acids. CDR3 nucleotides: TGCGCCAGCAGCCCGAACATAGCGGATCCGAACACCGGGGAGCTGTTTTTT. The encoded protein is CASSPNIADPNTGELFF.

The CDR3 spells CASSHQREATNTGELFF. The CDR3 DNA reads as TGTGCCAGCAGCCACCAGCGGGAGGCCACGAACACCGGGGAGCTGTTTTTT. The J gene is TRBJ2-2, the V gene TRBV9, with TRBD2 identical over 9 bases. V shed 4 bases, J shed 0 bases, and the junction held 7 bases outside the gene matches. Per germline, CDR1 SGDLS and CDR2 YYNGEE. The CDR3 covers 17 residues.

The chain employs TRBV4-2 and TRBJ2-1, with D perhaps TRBD2 (6 bases). Germline assignment: CDR1 LGHNA and CDR2 YNFKEQ. Trimming cost V 0 bases and J 7 bases, with 19 bases left between them. There are 17 residues in the CDR3. CDR3 in amino acids: CASSQDPRGGVRNEQFF. CDR3 nucleotides: TGTGCCAGCAGCCAAGATCCGAGGGGCGGGGTGAGGAATGAGCAGTTCTTC.

This sequence joins TRBV2 and TRBJ2-5; 9 bases agree with TRBD1. Germline CDR1 reads SNHLY; CDR2 reads FYNNEI. Unmatched junction bases numbered 15, after V lost 6 bases and J lost 4 bases. This CDR3 contains 17 residues. The CDR3 DNA reads TGTGCCAGCAGGCTGATACCGGGACAGGGAGGGATAGAGACCCAGTACTTC. This sequence encodes CASRLIPGQGGIETQYF.

The chain links TRBV11-3 to TRBJ2-1, with TRBD2 as a possible D gene (6 bases). Trimming removed 4 bases from V and 6 bases from J, with 22 bases in between. The germline V gene encodes CDR1 SGHNT and CDR2 YENEEA. This CDR3 has 17 amino acids. CDR3 nucleotide sequence: TGTGCCAGCAGCTCCCATCCGGGTCACGAAGCGGGCAATGAGCAGTTCTTC. Protein: CASSSHPGHEAGNEQFF.

The chain links TRBV5-1 to TRBJ2-7; the match to TRBD2 covers 7 bases. The J segment lost 5 bases and the V segment lost 0 bases, leaving 5 bases of the junction unmatched. The CDR3 has 14 amino acids. CDR1 is SGHRS, CDR2 YFSETQ, per germline. This CDR3 reads CASSLDGAGDEQYF. The CDR3 coding sequence is TGCGCCAGCAGCTTGGATGGGGCGGGGGACGAGCAGTACTTC. The full variable domain, completed using reference TRBV5-1 and TRBJ2-7, is KAGVTQTPRYLIKTRGQQVTLSCSPISGHRSVSWYQQTPGQGLQFLFEYFSETQRNKGNFPGRFSGRQFSNSRSEMNVSTLELGDSALYLCASSLDGAGDEQYFGPGTRLTVT.

The count of this clone is one. The rearrangement joins TRBV7-9 to TRBJ2-1, with TRBD1 as a possible D gene (5 bases). Germline assignment: CDR1 SEHNR and CDR2 FQNEAQ (reference sequence). Trimming took off 1 base at V and 6 bases at J, with 7 bases between the two ends. CDR3 size: 13 residues. The CDR3 nucleotides are TGTGCCAGCAGCTTAGACAGGTTCAATGAGCAGTTCTTC. It is translated as CASSLDRFNEQFF. The full variable domain, its missing parts supplied by reference TRBV7-9 and TRBJ2-1, is DTGVSQNPRHKITKRGQNVTFRCDPISEHNRLYWYRQTLGQGPEFLTYFQNEAQLEKSRLLSDRFSAERPKGSFSTLEIQRTEQGDSAMYLCASSLDRFNEQFFGPGTRLTVL.